The text below deals with one TCR beta chain. This specimen includes other DNA sequences encoding the same CDR3. This entry belongs to a study of blood T cell repertoires in COVID-19. Study background: Samples of COVID-19 (acute and convalescent) were obtained from the United States, Italy and Spain.

The authors' processing: From reference gene primer amplification, estimates of nucleated cell counts were derived. Repertoires were generated with immunoSEQ multiplex PCR, while TCRdb's copy carries only in-frame clones and drops some. D and trimming come from the DNA, and the V and J calls and clone size come from that table. The sample lists more than 250,000 clones, around 90% occurring once. Germline V gene data show CDR1 as MGHDK and CDR2 as SYGVNS. With 5 bases clipped from V and 1 base from J, the junction kept 1 base outside the gene matches. This CDR3 is 13 amino acids long. Material for sequencing was PBMCs or T cells enriched from blood (not recorded which). The rearrangement joins TRBV25-1 to TRBJ1-1; TRBD1 matches at 7 bases. The sequence derives from a woman aged 25 to 45 who had recovered from COVID-19. The CDR3 coding sequence is TGTGCCAGCAGTCGGACAGGGAACACTGAAGCTTTCTTT. It codes for CASSRTGNTEAFF.